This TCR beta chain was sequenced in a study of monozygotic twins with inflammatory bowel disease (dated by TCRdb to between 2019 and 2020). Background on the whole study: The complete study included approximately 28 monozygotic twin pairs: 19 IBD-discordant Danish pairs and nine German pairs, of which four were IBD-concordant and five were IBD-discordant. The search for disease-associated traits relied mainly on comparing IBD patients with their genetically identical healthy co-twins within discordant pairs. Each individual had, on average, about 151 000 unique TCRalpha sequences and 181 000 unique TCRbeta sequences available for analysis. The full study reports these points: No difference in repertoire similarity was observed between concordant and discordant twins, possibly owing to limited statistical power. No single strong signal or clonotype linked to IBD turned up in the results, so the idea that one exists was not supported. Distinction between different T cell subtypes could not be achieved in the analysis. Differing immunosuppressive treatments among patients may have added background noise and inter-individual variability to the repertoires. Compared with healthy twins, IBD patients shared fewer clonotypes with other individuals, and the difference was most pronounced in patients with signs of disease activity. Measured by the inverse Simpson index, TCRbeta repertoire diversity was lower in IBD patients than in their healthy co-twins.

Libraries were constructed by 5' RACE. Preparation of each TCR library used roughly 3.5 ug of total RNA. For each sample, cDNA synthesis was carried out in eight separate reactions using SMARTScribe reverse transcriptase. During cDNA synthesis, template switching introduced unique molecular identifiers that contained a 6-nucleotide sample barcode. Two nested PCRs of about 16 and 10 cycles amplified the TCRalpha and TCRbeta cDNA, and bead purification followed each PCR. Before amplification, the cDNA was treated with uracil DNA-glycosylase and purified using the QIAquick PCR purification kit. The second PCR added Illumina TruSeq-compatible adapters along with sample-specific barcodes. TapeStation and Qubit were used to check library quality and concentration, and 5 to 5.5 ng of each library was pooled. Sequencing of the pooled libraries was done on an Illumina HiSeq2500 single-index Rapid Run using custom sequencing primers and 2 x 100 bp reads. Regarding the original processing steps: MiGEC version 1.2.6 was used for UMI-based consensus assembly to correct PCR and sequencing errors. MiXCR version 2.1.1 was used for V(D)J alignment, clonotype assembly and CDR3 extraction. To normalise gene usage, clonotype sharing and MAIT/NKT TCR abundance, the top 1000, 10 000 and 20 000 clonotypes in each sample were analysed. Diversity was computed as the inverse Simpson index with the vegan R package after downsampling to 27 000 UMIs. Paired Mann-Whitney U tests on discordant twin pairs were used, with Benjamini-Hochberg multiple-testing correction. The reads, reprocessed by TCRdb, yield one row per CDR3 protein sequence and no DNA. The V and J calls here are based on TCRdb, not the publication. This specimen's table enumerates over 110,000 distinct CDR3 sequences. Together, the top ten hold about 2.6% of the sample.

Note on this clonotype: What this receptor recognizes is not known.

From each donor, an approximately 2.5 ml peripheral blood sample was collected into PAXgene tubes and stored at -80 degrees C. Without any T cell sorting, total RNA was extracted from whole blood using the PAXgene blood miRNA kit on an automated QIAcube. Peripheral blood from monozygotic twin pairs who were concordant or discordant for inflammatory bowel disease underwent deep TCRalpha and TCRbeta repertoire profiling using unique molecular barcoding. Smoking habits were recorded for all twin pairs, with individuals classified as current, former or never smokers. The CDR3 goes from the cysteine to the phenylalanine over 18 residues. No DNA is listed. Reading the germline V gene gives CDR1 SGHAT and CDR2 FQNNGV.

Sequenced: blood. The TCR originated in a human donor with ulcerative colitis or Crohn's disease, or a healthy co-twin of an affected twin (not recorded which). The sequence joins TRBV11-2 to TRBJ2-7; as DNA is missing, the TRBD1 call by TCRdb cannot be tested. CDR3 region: CASSFFSSSTQGFHEQYF.